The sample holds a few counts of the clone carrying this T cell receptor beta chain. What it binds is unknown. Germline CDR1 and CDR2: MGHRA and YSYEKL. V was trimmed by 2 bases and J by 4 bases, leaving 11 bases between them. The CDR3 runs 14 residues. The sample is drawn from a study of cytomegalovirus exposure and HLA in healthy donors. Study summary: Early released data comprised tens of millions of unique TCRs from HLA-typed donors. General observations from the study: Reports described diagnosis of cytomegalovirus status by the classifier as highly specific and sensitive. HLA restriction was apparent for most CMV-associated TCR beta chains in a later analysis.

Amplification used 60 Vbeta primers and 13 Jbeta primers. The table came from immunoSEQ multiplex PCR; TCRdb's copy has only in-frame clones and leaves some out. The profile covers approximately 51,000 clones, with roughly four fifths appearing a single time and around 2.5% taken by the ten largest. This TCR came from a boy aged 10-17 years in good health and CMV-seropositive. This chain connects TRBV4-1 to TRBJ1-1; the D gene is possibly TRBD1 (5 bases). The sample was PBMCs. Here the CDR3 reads CASSQPLRGTEAFF. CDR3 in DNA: TGCGCCAGCAGCCAACCCCTAAGGGGCACTGAAGCTTTCTTT.